This T cell receptor beta chain was identified in a study of blood T cell repertoires in COVID-19. Study-wide context: COVID-19 samples from acute and convalescent phases originated in the United States, Italy and Spain.

The table lists this clone with a few counts. Germline CDR1 reads LGHDT; CDR2 reads YNNKEL (reference sequence). The CDR3 is 15 amino acids. Trimming took off 0 bases at V and 0 bases at J, with 6 bases between the two ends. Original processing methods: Amplified reference gene primers provided the basis for estimating nucleated cell counts. The protocol was immunoSEQ multiplex PCR, while the TCRdb copy is restricted to in-frame clones and leaves out a portion. The DNA gave D and trimming, while V, J and clone size come from that table. The sample yields about 150,000 clones, 60% to 85% seen once. The specimen was peripheral blood. This chain joins TRBV3-1 (or the pseudogene TRBV3-2) and TRBJ1-5; D is ambiguous. This clonotype was sampled from a man older than 75 with acute or convalescent COVID-19. CDR3 coding DNA: TGTGCCAGCAGCCAAGATCACAATAGCAATCAGCCCCAGCATTTT. Amino acids: CASSQDHNSNQPQHF.